The table lists the clone carrying this T cell receptor (beta chain) with many counts. The data were obtained in a study of read filtering for tumor transcriptome and immune sequencing. The library was built from about 400 ng RNA with molecular barcoded adaptors for alpha/delta and beta/gamma chains. Each CDR3 protein gets one entry after TCRdb re-called the reads with MiXCR. The sample includes tens of thousands of distinct CDR3 sequences, approximately 15% of them seen just once. Per the germline V gene, CDR1 is DFQATT and CDR2 is SNEGSKA (reference sequence). CDR3 length: 13 residues. V and J are TRBV20-1 and TRBJ2-7; 7 bases fit TRBD2. The receptor was isolated from a donor aged 40 or older with multiple myeloma. Sequencing input: a population of CD138-negative cells sorted from bone marrow. The CDR3 region is CRPGGEGLYEQYF. CDR3 in DNA: TGCAGGCCCGGCGGGGAGGGCCTGTACGAGCAGTACTTC.